This is a list of T cell receptor beta chains from one sample in a study of T cell changes during pregnancy in multiple sclerosis. The protocol was immunoSEQ multiplex PCR, while the TCRdb copy is restricted to in-frame clones and leaves out a portion. Here the sample spans some 100,000 clones, 90% to 95% being singletons. The sequencing used peripheral blood, collected before pregnancy. These receptors came from a female donor with multiple sclerosis, enrolled in a pregnancy study. Each CDR3 is given with its conserved first and last residue. A D gene is named only where the DNA matches it firmly. Clone size is shown for a subset of rows, as once, few, many or a class of expanded clone.

>13|NA|TRBD1|TRBV9|TRBJ1-2
CASSVAGGYGYTF
TGTGCCAGCAGCGTAGCAGGGGGTTATGGCTACACCTTC
>15|NA|TRBD1|TRBV7-9|TRBJ2-1
CASSQTGQSRDEQFF
TGTGCCAGCAGCCAGACGGGACAGTCTAGGGATGAGCAGTTCTTC
>12|NA|NA|TRBV6-1|TRBJ2-5
CASSLSKETQYF
TGTGCCAGCTCCCTCAGTAAGGAGACCCAGTACTTC
>15|once|NA|TRBV5-5|TRBJ1-3
CASSLGAISGNTIYF
TGTGCCAGCAGCTTGGGGGCAATATCTGGAAACACCATATATTTT
>13|NA|NA|TRBV19|TRBJ2-7
CASSTRLAQEQYF
TGTGCCAGTAGTACAAGACTGGCTCAGGAGCAGTACTTC
>17|once|NA|TRBV27|TRBJ2-2
CASRPRIGVRSTGELFF
TGTGCCAGCAGGCCCCGAATCGGGGTGCGGTCCACCGGGGAGCTGTTTTTT
>18|NA|TRBD1|TRBV12-5|TRBJ1-2
CASGPPIGTGGSLGGYTF
TGTGCTAGTGGTCCCCCGATAGGGACAGGAGGAAGCTTGGGTGGCTACACCTTC
>15|NA|NA|TRBV4-2|TRBJ2-2
CASSQDRGFTGELFF
TGTGCCAGCAGCCAAGATCGCGGGTTCACCGGGGAGCTGTTTTTT
>15|NA|TRBD2|TRBV19|TRBJ2-7
CASSFSSGMGSEQYF
TGTGCCAGTAGTTTTTCTAGCGGGATGGGGTCCGAGCAGTACTTC
>15|once|TRBD1|TRBV19|TRBJ1-1
CASSWGTAVNTEAFF
TGTGCCAGTAGTTGGGGGACAGCCGTGAACACTGAAGCTTTCTTT
>16|NA|TRBD1|TRBV11-3|TRBJ1-5
CASPDSDREGNQPQHF
TGTGCCAGCCCAGACTCGGACAGGGAAGGCAATCAGCCCCAGCATTTT
>18|NA|TRBD1|TRBV5-6|TRBJ2-4
CASSLGPRQGRAKNIQYF
TGTGCCAGCAGCTTGGGCCCCAGACAGGGGAGGGCCAAAAACATTCAGTACTTC
>14|NA|NA|TRBV9|TRBJ1-2
CASSENDRTYGYTF
TGTGCCAGCAGCGAGAACGACAGGACATATGGCTACACCTTC
>13|NA|NA|TRBV19|TRBJ1-5
CASCVRYNQPQHF
TGTGCCAGTTGCGTCCGATACAATCAGCCCCAGCATTTT
>17|NA|TRBD2|TRBV5-1|TRBJ2-6
CASSILAGVGGANVLTF
TGCGCCAGCAGCATCCTAGCGGGAGTTGGTGGGGCCAACGTCCTGACTTTC
>15|once|NA|TRBV11-2|TRBJ2-1
CASHRGASSYNEQFF
TGTGCCAGCCACCGCGGGGCTAGCTCCTACAATGAGCAGTTCTTC
>14|NA|NA|TRBV4-3|TRBJ2-2
CASSQHGSTGELFF
TGCGCCAGCAGCCAACACGGGAGCACCGGGGAGCTGTTTTTT
>16|NA|NA|TRBV2|TRBJ1-2
CASSDGGRAVGYGYTF
TGTGCCAGCAGTGATGGGGGCAGGGCCGTGGGGTATGGCTACACCTTC
>13|NA|NA|TRBV6-6|TRBJ2-1
CASSPGLGSEQFF
TGTGCCAGCAGTCCCGGACTGGGAAGTGAGCAGTTCTTC
>16|NA|TRBD2|TRBV27|TRBJ2-1
CASSLTPSGRAGEQFF
TGTGCCAGCAGTTTAACCCCTAGCGGGAGGGCCGGTGAGCAGTTCTTC
>16|NA|NA|TRBV28|TRBJ1-5
CASSISRRQDPQPQHF
TGTGCCAGCAGTATCTCCAGGAGACAGGACCCCCAGCCCCAGCATTTT
>14|NA|NA|TRBV6-5|TRBJ2-2
CASSLQGNTGELFF
TGTGCCAGCAGTTTACAGGGGAACACCGGGGAGCTGTTTTTT
>13|NA|TRBD2|TRBV9|TRBJ2-7
CASSAGLAYEQYF
TGTGCCAGCAGCGCGGGACTAGCTTACGAGCAGTACTTC
>13|NA|NA|TRBV7-8|TRBJ2-1
CASSLAPSNEQFF
TGTGCCAGCAGCTTAGCGCCCAGCAATGAGCAGTTCTTC
>18|NA|NA|TRBV5-4|TRBJ2-7
CASSLQGRGGRPTYEQYF
TGTGCCAGCAGCCTACAGGGACGGGGAGGGCGACCTACCTACGAGCAGTACTTC
>15|NA|NA|TRBV5-8|TRBJ1-1
CASSLEAGLNTEAFF
TGTGCCAGCAGCTTGGAAGCAGGGCTGAACACTGAAGCTTTCTTT
>14|once|NA|TRBV2|TRBJ1-2
CASKLQDEHYGYTF
TGTGCCAGCAAACTACAGGACGAACACTATGGCTACACCTTC
>16|NA|TRBD2|TRBV2|TRBJ2-1
CASSWIGSGRDNEQFF
TGTGCCAGCAGTTGGATTGGTAGCGGGAGGGACAATGAGCAGTTCTTC
>16|NA|TRBD1|TRBV18|TRBJ2-7
CASSPNLRDRHYEQYF
TGTGCCAGCTCACCGAATCTCCGGGACAGGCACTACGAGCAGTACTTC
>14|NA|TRBD2|TRBV19|TRBJ2-7
CASSMAGLVYEQYF
TGTGCCAGTAGTATGGCAGGACTAGTCTACGAGCAGTACTTC
>14|NA|NA|TRBV6-5|TRBJ1-3
CASSAPGLFNTIYF
TGTGCCAGCAGCGCACCGGGACTTTTCAACACCATATATTTT
>15|NA|TRBD2|TRBV29-1|TRBJ2-1
CSVVPAGTSGREGFF
TGCAGCGTTGTACCAGCCGGGACTAGCGGGAGGGAGGGGTTCTTC
>13|NA|NA|TRBV29-1|TRBJ1-1
CSVQRDLNTEAFF
TGCAGCGTCCAAAGGGACTTGAACACTGAAGCTTTCTTT
>17|NA|TRBD1|TRBV5-8|TRBJ2-6
CASSHGTALSGANVLTF
TGTGCCAGCAGCCATGGGACAGCACTCTCTGGGGCCAACGTCCTGACTTTC
>17|once|TRBD2|TRBV28|TRBJ2-7
CASSPRGGIAGVHEQYF
TGTGCCAGCAGTCCCCGAGGAGGAATAGCGGGAGTCCACGAGCAGTACTTC
>20|NA|TRBD1|TRBV7-4|TRBJ1-5
CASSFFTSGQGETRNQPQHF
TGTGCCAGCAGCTTCTTCACCTCCGGACAGGGAGAAACTCGCAATCAGCCCCAGCATTTT
>14|NA|NA|TRBV9|TRBJ2-3
CASSAALSTDTQYF
TGTGCCAGCAGCGCCGCACTGAGCACAGATACGCAGTATTTT
>17|NA|NA|TRBV6-1|TRBJ1-5
CASSGAGGTGPNQPQHF
TGTGCCAGCAGTGGGGCTGGGGGGACCGGACCTAATCAGCCCCAGCATTTT
>14|NA|NA|TRBV27|TRBJ1-1
CASSYNRANTEAFF
TGTGCCAGCAGTTACAACAGGGCAAACACTGAAGCTTTCTTT
>15|NA|TRBD2|TRBV7-8|TRBJ2-1
CASSTSGRSYNEQFF
TGTGCCAGCAGCACAAGCGGGAGATCCTACAATGAGCAGTTCTTC
>14|once|NA|TRBV9|TRBJ1-1
CASSVVQGNTEAFF
TGTGCCAGCAGCGTAGTACAGGGAAACACTGAAGCTTTCTTT
>15|NA|TRBD1|TRBV6-1|TRBJ1-1
CASSEAGTANTEAFF
TGTGCCAGCAGTGAAGCGGGGACAGCGAACACTGAAGCTTTCTTT
>16|NA|TRBD1|TRBV5-4|TRBJ2-3
CASSLGDRGWKDTQYF
TGTGCCAGCAGCTTGGGGGACAGGGGGTGGAAAGATACGCAGTATTTT
>15|once|NA|TRBV7-9|TRBJ2-1
CASSLAGRDYNEQFF
TGTGCCAGCAGCTTAGCAGGGAGAGACTACAATGAGCAGTTCTTC
>15|NA|TRBD1|TRBV19|TRBJ2-6
CASETGGSGANVLTF
TGTGCCAGTGAAACAGGGGGCTCTGGGGCCAACGTCCTGACTTTC
>14|NA|TRBD1|TRBV7-9|TRBJ1-3
CASSSTGSGNTIYF
TGTGCCAGCAGCTCGACAGGGTCAGGAAACACCATATATTTT
>14|NA|NA|TRBV5-4|TRBJ2-7
CASSLVGGRYEQYF
TGTGCCAGCAGCTTGGTGGGCGGGCGGTACGAGCAGTACTTC
>13|NA|NA|TRBV7-7|TRBJ2-5
CASSLTYQETQYF
TGTGCCAGCAGCTTAACATACCAAGAGACCCAGTACTTC
>14|NA|NA|TRBV5-1|TRBJ2-3
CASSLDALADTQYF
TGCGCCAGCAGCTTGGACGCGCTAGCAGATACGCAGTATTTT
>14|NA|TRBD1|TRBV10-3|TRBJ2-7
CAISGPGQAGEQYF
TGTGCCATCAGTGGGCCGGGACAGGCCGGCGAGCAGTACTTC
>13|NA|NA|TRBV2|TRBJ1-1
CASSESVNTEAFF
TGTGCCAGCAGTGAGTCAGTGAACACTGAAGCTTTCTTT